A selection of T cell receptor beta chains follows, all from one sample in a study of OX40 agonist ivuxolimab in advanced cancers. Method: immunoSEQ multiplex PCR; TCRdb's copy keeps in-frame clones and lacks some. Counted here are about 110,000 clones, more than 70% occurring once; the ten biggest clones make up 0.27%. The specimen was CD4+ or CD8+ T cells sorted from blood, collected in a trial of the OX40 agonist ivuxolimab. These receptors all stem from an adult with an advanced solid tumor such as melanoma, head and neck, liver or kidney cancer. CDR3s include the opening cysteine and the closing phenylalanine or tryptophan. A D gene is named only where the DNA matches it firmly. Some rows have no size entry. The others give once, few or many, or a class for an expanded clone.

D	V	size	J	length	DNA	CDR3
TRBD1	TRBV27	.	TRBJ1-2	17	TGTGCCAGCAGTCTTGAGGCCGGGACAGGTGGATTCTATGGCTACACCTTC	CASSLEAGTGGFYGYTF
.	TRBV19	once	TRBJ2-5	13	TGTGCCAGTAGTATGACAGACCAAGAGACCCAGTACTTC	CASSMTDQETQYF
.	TRBV4-2	.	TRBJ2-7	11	TGTGCCAGCAGCCGAAACTACGAGCAGTACTTC	CASSRNYEQYF
.	TRBV4-3	.	TRBJ1-6	13	TGCGCCAGCAGCCAAAGATTAATGGCACCCCTCCACTTT	CASSQRLMAPLHF
TRBD1	TRBV10-3	.	TRBJ1-1	16	TGTGCCATCAGTGAGTCAGACGGGACAGCGAACACTGAAGCTTTCTTT	CAISESDGTANTEAFF
TRBD1	TRBV5-4	.	TRBJ1-2	14	TGTGCCAGCAGCGCGGGACAGTCCGACTATGGCTACACCTTC	CASSAGQSDYGYTF
.	TRBV27	once	TRBJ2-1	12	TGTGCCAGCAGTTCGGTGGGGAATGAGCAGTTCTTC	CASSSVGNEQFF
.	TRBV11-1	.	TRBJ1-1	13	TGTGCCAGCAGCCCAGGGATGAACACTGAAGCTTTCTTT	CASSPGMNTEAFF
TRBD1	TRBV28	.	TRBJ2-2	15	TGTGCCAGCAGTTCTCAGGGGGCAAATTCCGGGGAGCTGTTTTTT	CASSSQGANSGELFF
.	TRBV10-3	once	TRBJ1-1	12	TGTGCCATCAGTGGTCCGGTTGGGGAAGCTTTCTTT	CAISGPVGEAFF
TRBD2	TRBV28	.	TRBJ2-1	16	TGTGCCAGCAGTTTAGGACTAGCGGAGACAATGACGAGGCAGTTCTTC	CASSLGLAETMTRQFF
.	TRBV4-3	once	TRBJ2-2	16	TGCGCCAGCAGCCAAGGGTTGGAATTTTGGGCCGGGGAGCTGTTTTTT	CASSQGLEFWAGELFF
TRBD1	TRBV7-3	.	TRBJ2-5	13	TGTGCCAGCAGCAACAGGGGTGGTGAGACCCAGTACTTC	CASSNRGGETQYF
.	TRBV30	.	TRBJ2-3	12	TGTGCCTGGAGTGTAATAACAGATACGCAGTATTTT	CAWSVITDTQYF
.	TRBV11-2	.	TRBJ2-1	16	TGTGCCAGCAGCCCCGTTGCGGGGGCCTCCTACAATGAGCAGTTCTTC	CASSPVAGASYNEQFF
.	TRBV5-1	.	TRBJ2-3	14	TGCGCCAGCAGCTTGGGTAGCGTTACAGATACGCAGTATTTT	CASSLGSVTDTQYF
TRBD1	TRBV28	once	TRBJ2-3	17	TGTGCCAGCAGTTTACTGCCGACAGGGTTTCGCACAGATACGCAGTATTTT	CASSLLPTGFRTDTQYF